This T cell receptor (beta chain) was retrieved from a study of blood T cell repertoires in COVID-19. Trimming removed 4 bases from V and 3 bases from J; junction bases left unmatched: 4. Germline V gives CDR1 KGHDR, CDR2 SFDVKD. This CDR3 is built from 16 residues. In the authors' methods: The authors estimated nucleated cell counts from reference gene primer amplification. Measured with immunoSEQ multiplex PCR; TCRdb has only the in-frame clones, and not every one. V and J calls plus clone size are reproduced from that table; the DNA served to infer D and trimming. The sample yields roughly 150,000 clones, about 80% seen once.

J is TRBJ2-7 and V is TRBV24-1; 14 positions match TRBD2. The sample was peripheral blood. The sequence came from a man in his 60s with acute or convalescent COVID-19. The DNA of the CDR3 is TGTGCCACCAGTGACGCCGGGACTAGCGGGAGCTACGAGCAGTACTTC. It codes for CATSDAGTSGSYEQYF.